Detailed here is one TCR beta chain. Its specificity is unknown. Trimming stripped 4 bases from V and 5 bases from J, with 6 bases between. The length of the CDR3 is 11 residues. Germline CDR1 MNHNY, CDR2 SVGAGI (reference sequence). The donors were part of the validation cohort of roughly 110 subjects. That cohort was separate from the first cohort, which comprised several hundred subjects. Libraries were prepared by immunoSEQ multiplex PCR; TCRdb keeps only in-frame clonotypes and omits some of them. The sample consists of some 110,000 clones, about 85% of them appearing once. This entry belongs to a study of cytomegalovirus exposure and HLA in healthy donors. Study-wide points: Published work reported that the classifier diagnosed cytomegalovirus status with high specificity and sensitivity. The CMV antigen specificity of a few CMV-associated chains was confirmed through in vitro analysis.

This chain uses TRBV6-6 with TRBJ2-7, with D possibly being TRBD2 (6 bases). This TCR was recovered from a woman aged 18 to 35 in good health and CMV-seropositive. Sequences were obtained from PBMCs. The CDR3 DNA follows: TGTGCCAGCAGTTGGGAGGACGAGCAGTACTTC. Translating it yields CASSWEDEQYF.